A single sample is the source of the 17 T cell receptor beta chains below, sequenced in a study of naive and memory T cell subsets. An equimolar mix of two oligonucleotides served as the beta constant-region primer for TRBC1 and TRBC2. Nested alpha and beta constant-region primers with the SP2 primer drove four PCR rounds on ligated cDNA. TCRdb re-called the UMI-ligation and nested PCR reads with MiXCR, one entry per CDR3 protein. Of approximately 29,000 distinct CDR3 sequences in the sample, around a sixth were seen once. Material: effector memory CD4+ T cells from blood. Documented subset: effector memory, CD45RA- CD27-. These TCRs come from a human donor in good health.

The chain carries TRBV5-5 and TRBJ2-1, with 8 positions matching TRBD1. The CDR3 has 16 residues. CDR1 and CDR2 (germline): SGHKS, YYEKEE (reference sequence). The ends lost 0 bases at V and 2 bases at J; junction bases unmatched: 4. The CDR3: CASSLGTGLTYNEQFF. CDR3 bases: TGTGCCAGCAGCTTGGGGACAGGGTTGACCTACAATGAGCAGTTCTTC.

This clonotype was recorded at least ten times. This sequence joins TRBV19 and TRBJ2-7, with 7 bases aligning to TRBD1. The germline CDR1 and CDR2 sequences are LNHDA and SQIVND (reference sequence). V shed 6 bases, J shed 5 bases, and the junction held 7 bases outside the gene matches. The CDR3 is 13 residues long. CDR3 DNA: TGTGCCAGTAGCCGGGGACAGAACCACGAGCAGTACTTC. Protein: CASSRGQNHEQYF.

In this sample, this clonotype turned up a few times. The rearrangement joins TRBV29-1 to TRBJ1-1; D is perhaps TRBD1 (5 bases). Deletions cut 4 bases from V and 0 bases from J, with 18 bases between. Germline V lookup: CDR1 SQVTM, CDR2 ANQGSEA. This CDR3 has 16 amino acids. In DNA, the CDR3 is TGCAGCGTTGCGGGATTGACAGCAAGACTGAACACTGAAGCTTTCTTT. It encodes CSVAGLTARLNTEAFF.

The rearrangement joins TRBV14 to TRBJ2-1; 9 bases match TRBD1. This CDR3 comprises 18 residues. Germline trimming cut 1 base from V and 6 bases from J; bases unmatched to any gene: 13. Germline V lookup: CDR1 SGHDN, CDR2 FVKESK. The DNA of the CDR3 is TGTGCCAGCAGCCAAGTTGGGACAGGGCGAGGCTACTCCAATGAGCAGTTCTTC. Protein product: CASSQVGTGRGYSNEQFF.

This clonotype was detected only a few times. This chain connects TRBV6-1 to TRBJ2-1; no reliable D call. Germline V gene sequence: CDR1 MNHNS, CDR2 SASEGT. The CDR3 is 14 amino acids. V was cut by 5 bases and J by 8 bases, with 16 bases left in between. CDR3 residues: CASSKTFVIDEQFF. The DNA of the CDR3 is TGTGCCAGCAGTAAAACGTTCGTTATCGATGAGCAGTTCTTC.

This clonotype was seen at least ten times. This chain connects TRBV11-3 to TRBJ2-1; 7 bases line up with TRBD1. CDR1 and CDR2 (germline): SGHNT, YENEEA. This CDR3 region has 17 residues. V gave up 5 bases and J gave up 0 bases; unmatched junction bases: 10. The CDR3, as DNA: TGTGCCAGCAGCATGACCATTAGACAGGGCTCCTACAATGAGCAGTTCTTC. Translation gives CASSMTIRQGSYNEQFF.

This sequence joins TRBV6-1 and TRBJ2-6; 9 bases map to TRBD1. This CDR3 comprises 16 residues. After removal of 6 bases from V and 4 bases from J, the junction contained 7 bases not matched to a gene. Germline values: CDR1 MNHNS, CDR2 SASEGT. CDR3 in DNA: TGTGCCAGCAGCCACGGGACAGGGACCGGGGCCAACGTCCTGACTTTC. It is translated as CASSHGTGTGANVLTF.

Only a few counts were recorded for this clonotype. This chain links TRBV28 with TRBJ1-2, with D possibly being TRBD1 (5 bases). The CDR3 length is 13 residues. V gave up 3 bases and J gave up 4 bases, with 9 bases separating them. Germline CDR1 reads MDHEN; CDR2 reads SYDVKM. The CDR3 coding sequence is TGTGCCAGCAGTTTGCCAGGGAGCTATGGCTACACCTTC. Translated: CASSLPGSYGYTF.

As DNA, the CDR3 is TGCAGCGTATTGACTAGCGGGAAGTACAATGAGCAGTTCTTC. Its translation: CSVLTSGKYNEQFF. The chain employs TRBV29-1 and TRBJ2-1; 11 nucleotides line up with TRBD2. The CDR3 is 14 amino acids. Germline values: CDR1 SQVTM, CDR2 ANQGSEA. J gave up 4 bases and V 6 bases, and 5 bases lay outside the gene matches.

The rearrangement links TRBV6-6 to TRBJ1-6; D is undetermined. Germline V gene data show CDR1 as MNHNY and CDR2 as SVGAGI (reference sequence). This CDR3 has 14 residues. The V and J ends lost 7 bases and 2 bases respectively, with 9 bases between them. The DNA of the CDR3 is TGTGCCAGCACGCGAGTGGCCTATAATTCACCCCTCCACTTT. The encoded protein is CASTRVAYNSPLHF.

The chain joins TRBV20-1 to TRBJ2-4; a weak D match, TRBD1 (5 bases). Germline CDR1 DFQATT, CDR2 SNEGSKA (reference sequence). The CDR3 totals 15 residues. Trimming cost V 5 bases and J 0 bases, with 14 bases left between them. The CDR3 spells CSAPTQGIAKNIQYF. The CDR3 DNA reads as TGCAGTGCTCCCACGCAGGGTATAGCCAAAAACATTCAGTACTTC.

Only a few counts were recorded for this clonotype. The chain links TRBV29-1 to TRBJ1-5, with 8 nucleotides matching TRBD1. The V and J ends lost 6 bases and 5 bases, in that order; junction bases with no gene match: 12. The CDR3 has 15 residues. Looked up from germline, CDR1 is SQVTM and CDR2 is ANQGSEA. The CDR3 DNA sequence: TGCAGCGTCGATAGAAGACAGGGGTTCCATCAGCCCCAGCATTTT. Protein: CSVDRRQGFHQPQHF. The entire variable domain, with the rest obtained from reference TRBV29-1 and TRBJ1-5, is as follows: SAVISQKPSRDICQRGTSLTIQCQVDSQVTMMFWYRQQPGQSLTLIATANQGSEATYESGFVIDKFPISRPNLTFSTLTVSNMSPEDSSIYLCSVDRRQGFHQPQHFGDGTRLSIL.

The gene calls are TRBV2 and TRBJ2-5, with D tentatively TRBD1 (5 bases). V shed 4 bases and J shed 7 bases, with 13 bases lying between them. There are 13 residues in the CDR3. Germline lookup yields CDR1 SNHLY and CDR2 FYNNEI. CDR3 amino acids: CASSGSNQGTQYF. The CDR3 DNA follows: TGTGCCAGCAGTGGGTCTAATCAGGGGACCCAGTACTTC.

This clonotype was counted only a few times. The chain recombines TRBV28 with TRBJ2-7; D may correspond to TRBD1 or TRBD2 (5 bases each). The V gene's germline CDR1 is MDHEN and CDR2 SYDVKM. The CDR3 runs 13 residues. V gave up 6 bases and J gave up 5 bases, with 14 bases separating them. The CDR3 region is CASRTHGAHEQYF. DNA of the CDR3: TGTGCCAGCAGGACCCACGGGGCCCACGAGCAGTACTTC.

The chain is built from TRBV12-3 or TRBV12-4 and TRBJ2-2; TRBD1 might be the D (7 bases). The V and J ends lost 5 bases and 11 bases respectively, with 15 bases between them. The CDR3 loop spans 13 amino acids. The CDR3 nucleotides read TGTGCCAGCAGTATCAACAGGGGAGGAGAGCTGTTTTTT. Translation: CASSINRGGELFF.

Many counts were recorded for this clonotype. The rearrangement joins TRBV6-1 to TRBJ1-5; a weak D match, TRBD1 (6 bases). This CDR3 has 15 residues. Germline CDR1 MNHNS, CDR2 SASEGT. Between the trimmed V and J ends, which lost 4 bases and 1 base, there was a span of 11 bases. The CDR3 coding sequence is TGTGCCAGCAGTGGGGGGGCGGCGAGCAATCAGCCCCAGCATTTT. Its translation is CASSGGAASNQPQHF.

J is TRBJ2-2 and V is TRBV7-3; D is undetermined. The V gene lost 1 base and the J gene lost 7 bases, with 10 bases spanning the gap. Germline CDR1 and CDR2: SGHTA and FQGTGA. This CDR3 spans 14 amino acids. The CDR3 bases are TGTGCCAGCAGCTTAATGGGGTTCAGCGGGGAGCTGTTTTTT. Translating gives CASSLMGFSGELFF. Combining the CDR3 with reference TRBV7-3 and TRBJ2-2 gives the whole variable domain GAGVSQTPSNKVTEKGKYVELRCDPISGHTALYWYRQSLGQGPEFLIYFQGTGAADDSGLPNDRFFAVRPEGSVSTLKIQRTERGDSAVYLCASSLMGFSGELFFGEGSRLTVL.